The entry below describes one T cell receptor beta chain. The source of the sample is a study of T cell changes during pregnancy in multiple sclerosis. The V gene lost 11 bases and the J gene lost 5 bases, with 12 bases spanning the gap. The CDR3 length is 12 residues. In germline, CDR1 is MGHRA, CDR2 YSYEKL. TCRdb's copy holds only in-frame clones and misses some; the assay was immunoSEQ multiplex PCR. Of approximately 70,000 clones in the sample, more than 80% were seen once. The source is a female donor in good health, enrolled as a control in a pregnancy study. Sequenced here: peripheral blood, sampled in the first trimester of pregnancy. The chain employs TRBV4-1 and TRBJ2-2, with a tentative D call TRBD2 (6 bases). The CDR3 region is CASSGGTGELFF. CDR3 sequence (DNA): TGCGCCTCATCCGGGGGAACCGGGGAGCTGTTTTTT.